Listed below are T cell receptor beta chains from one sample, sequenced in a study of T cell repertoires in cytomegalovirus infection. TCRdb independently ran MiXCR on the reads; one entry per CDR3 protein. This sample yields under 150,000 distinct CDR3 sequences, of which more than 30% are seen a single time; 40% to 45% belongs to the top ten. These receptors have no known antigen. Sample: CD8+ T cells from cultured PBMCs, taken from culture after CMV antigen stimulation. The receptors come from a human donor in good health (CMV status not recorded). Some clones in this sample may be carry-over from other donors' samples. CDR3s include the opening cysteine and the closing phenylalanine or tryptophan. A D gene is named only where the DNA matches it firmly. For some rows the clone size is stated as once, few or many, or as a class when expanded; others skip it.

TRBV11-1,-,-,TRBJ2-2,CASSLDAFPPGELFF,TGTGCCAGCAGCTTAGACGCATTCCCGCCCGGGGAGCTGTTTTTT
TRBV7-2,-,few,TRBJ1-2,CASSLDREGRGYTF,TGTGCCAGCAGCTTAGATCGAGAGGGGCGCGGCTACACCTTC
TRBV7-9,-,-,TRBJ2-1,CASSLVLDNEQFF,TGTGCCAGCAGCTTAGTACTTGACAATGAGCAGTTCTTC
TRBV3-1,-,-,TRBJ2-3,CASSYGPAYTDTQYF,TGTGCCAGCAGTTACGGGCCCGCTTACACAGATACGCAGTATTTT
TRBV2,-,-,TRBJ1-4,CASSEWVGEKLFF,TGTGCCAGCAGTGAGTGGGTTGGCGAAAAACTGTTTTTT
TRBV6-4,-,once,TRBJ2-3,CASSPKWGDTQYF,TGTGCCAGCAGCCCCAAATGGGGAGATACGCAGTATTTT
TRBV2,TRBD2,-,TRBJ2-3,CASSEEGYTGGDTQYF,TGTGCCAGCAGTGAGGAAGGGTACACGGGGGGAGATACGCAGTATTTT
TRBV6-2/TRBV6-3,-,-,TRBJ1-1,CASSYLGQSEAFF,TGTGCCAGCAGTTACTTAGGACAATCTGAAGCTTTCTTT
TRBV7-4,TRBD1,-,TRBJ2-1,CASSLPRAGGLYNEQFF,TGTGCCAGCAGCTTACCCCGAGCAGGGGGCCTATACAATGAGCAGTTCTTC
TRBV7-8,TRBD1,-,TRBJ1-1,CASIPRRTGGLYTEAFF,TGTGCCAGCATTCCCCGAAGGACAGGGGGCCTTTATACTGAAGCTTTCTTT
TRBV4-2,-,many,TRBJ2-5,CASSQGFGQETQYF,TGTGCCAGCAGCCAAGGGTTCGGACAAGAGACCCAGTACTTC
TRBV5-6,TRBD1,-,TRBJ2-2,CASSRPGQGVLGELFF,TGTGCCAGCAGCCGGCCGGGACAGGGGGTTCTCGGGGAGCTGTTTTTT